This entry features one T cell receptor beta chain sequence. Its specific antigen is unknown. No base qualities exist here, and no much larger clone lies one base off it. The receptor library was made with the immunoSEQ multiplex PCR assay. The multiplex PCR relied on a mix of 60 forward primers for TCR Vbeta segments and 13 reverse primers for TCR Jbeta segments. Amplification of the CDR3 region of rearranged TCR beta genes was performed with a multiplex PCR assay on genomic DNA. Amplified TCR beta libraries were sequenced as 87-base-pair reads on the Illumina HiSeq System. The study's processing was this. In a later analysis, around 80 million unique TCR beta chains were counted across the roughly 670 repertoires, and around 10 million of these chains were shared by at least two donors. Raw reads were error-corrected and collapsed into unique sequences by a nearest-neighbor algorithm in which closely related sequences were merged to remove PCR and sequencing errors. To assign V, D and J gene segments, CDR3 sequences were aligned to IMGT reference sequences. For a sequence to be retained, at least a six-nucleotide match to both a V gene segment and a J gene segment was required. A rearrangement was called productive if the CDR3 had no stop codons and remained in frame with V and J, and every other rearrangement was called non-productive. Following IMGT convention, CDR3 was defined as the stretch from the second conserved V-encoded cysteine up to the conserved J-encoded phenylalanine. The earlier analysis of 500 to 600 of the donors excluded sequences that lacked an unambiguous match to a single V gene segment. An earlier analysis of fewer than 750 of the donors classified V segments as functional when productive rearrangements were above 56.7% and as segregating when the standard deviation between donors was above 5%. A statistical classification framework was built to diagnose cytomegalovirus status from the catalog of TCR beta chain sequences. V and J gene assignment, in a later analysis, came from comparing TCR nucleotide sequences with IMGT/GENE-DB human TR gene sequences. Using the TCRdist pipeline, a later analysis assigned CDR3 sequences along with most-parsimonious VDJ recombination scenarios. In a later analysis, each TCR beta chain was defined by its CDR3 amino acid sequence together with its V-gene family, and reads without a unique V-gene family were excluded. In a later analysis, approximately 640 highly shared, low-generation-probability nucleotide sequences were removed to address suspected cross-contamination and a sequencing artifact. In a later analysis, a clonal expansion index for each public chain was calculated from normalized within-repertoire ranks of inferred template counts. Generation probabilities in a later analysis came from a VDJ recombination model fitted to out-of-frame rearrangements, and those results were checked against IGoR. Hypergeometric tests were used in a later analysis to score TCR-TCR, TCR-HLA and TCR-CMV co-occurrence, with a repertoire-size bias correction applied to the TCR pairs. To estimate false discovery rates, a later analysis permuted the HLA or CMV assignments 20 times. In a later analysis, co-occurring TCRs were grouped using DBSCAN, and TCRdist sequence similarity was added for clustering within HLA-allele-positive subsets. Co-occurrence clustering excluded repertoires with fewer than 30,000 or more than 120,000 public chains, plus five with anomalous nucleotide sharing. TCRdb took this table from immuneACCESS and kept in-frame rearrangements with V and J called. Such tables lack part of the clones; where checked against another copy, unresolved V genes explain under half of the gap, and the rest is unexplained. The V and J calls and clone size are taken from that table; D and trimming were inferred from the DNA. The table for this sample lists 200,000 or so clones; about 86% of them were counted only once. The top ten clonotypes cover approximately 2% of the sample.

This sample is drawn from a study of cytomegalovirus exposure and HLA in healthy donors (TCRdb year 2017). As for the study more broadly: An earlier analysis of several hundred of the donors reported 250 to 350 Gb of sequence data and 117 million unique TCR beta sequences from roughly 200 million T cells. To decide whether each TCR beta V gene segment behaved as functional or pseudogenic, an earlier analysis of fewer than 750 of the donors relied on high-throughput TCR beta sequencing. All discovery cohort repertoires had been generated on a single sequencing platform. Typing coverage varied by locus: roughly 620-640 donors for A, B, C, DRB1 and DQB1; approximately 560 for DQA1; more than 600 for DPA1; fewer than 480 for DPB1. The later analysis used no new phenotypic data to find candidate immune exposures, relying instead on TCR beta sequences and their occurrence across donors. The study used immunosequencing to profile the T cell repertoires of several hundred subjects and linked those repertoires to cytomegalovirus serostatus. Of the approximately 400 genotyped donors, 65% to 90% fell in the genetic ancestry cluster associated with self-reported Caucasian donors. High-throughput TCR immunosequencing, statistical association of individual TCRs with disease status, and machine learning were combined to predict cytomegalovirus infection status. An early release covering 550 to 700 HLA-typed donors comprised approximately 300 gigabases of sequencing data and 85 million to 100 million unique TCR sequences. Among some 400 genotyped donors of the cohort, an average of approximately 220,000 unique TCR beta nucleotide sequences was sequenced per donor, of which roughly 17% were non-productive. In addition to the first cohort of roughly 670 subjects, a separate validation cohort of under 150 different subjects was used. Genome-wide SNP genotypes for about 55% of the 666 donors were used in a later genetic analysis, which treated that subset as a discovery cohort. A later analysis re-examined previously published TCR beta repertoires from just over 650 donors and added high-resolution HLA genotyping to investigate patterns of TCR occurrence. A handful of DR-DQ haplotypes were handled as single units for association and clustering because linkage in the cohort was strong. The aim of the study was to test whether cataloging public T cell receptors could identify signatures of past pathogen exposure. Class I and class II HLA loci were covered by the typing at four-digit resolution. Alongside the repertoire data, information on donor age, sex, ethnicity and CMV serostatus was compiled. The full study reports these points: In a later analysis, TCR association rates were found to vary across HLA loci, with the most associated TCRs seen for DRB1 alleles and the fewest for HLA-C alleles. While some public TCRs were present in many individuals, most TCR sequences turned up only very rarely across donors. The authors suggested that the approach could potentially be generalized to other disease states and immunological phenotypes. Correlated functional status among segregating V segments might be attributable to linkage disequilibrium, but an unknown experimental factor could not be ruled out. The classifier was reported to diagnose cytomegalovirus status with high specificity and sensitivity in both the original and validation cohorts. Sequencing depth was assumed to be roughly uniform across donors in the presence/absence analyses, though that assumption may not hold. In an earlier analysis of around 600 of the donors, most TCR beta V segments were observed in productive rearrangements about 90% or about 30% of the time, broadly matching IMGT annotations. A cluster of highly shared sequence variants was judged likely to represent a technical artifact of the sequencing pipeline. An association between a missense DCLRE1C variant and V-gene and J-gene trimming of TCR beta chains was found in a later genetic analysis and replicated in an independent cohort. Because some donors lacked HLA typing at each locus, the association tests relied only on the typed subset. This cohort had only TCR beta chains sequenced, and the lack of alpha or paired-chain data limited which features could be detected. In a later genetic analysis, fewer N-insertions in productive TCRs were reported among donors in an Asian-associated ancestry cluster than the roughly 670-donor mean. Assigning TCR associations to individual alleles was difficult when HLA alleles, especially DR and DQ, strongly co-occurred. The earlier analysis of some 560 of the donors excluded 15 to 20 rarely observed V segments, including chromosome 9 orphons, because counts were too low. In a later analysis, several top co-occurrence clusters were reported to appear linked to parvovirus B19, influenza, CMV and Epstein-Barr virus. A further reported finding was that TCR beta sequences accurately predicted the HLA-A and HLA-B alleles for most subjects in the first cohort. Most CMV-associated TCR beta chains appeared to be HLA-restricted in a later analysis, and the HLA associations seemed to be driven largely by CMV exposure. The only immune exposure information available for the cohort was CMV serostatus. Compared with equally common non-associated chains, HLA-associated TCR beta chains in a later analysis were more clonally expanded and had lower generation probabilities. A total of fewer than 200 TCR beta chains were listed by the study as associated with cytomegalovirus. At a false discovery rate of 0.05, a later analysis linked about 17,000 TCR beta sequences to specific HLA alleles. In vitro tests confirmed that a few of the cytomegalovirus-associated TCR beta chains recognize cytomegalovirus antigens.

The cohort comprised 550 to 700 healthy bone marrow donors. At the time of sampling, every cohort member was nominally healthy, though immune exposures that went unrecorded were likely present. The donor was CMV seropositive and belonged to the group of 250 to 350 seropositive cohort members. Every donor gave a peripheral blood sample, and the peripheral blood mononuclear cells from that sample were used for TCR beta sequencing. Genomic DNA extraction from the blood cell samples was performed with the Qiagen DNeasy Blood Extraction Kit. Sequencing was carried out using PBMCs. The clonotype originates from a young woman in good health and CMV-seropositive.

In nucleotides, the sequence is TGTGCCAGTAGCTCGGGACAGTCGAACACCGGGGAGCTGTTTTTT. Translated, it gives CASSSGQSNTGELFF. Recombination linked TRBV19 to TRBJ2-2, with TRBD1 matching 7 junction bases. As encoded in the germline V gene (reference sequence), CDR1 is LNHDA while CDR2 is SQIVND. V loses 6 bases at its end and J loses 0 bases; junction bases beyond the gene matches: 4. Taken from cysteine to phenylalanine, the CDR3 has 15 residues. Only the CDR3 DNA is retained, 45 bases long and in frame from the first base.